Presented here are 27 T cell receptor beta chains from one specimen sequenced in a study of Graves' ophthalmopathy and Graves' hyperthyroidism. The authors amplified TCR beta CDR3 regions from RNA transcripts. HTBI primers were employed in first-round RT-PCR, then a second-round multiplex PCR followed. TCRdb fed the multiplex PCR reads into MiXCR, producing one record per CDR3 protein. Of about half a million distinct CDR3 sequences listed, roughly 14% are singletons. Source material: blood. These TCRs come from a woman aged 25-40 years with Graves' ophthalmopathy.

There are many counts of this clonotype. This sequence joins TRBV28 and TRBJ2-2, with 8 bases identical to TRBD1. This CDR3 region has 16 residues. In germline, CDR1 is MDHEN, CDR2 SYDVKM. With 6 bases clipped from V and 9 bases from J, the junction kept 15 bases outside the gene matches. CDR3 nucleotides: TGTGCCAGCAGCAGAGCAGGGGGCGGATTTGCTCGGGAGCTGTTTTTT. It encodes CASSRAGGGFARELFF.

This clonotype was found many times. CDR3 sequence reads: CSVAAGWNQPQHF. CDR3 nucleotide sequence: TGCAGCGTTGCGGCAGGATGGAATCAGCCCCAGCATTTT. The chain links TRBV29-1 to TRBJ1-5; D is undetermined. This CDR3 is built from 13 residues. The germline gives CDR1 SQVTM, CDR2 ANQGSEA. The V end was cut by 4 bases, the J end by 4 bases, with 11 bases between.

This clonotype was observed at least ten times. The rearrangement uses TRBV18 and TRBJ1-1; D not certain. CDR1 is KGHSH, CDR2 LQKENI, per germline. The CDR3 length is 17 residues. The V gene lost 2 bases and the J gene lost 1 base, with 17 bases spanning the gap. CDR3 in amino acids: CASSPGIGGTSNTEAFF. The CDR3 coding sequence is TGTGCCAGCTCACCAGGGATCGGTGGAACCTCGAACACTGAAGCTTTCTTT.

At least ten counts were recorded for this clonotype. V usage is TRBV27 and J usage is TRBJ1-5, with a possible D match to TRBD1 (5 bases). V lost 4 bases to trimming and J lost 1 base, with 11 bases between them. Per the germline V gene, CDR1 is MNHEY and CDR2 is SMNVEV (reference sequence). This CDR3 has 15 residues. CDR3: CASSYEGRSNQPQHF. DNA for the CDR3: TGTGCCAGCAGTTATGAGGGGAGGAGCAATCAGCCCCAGCATTTT.

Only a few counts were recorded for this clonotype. The CDR3 region is CASSPMGLAIYEQYF. CDR3 nucleotide sequence: TGTGCCAGCAGCCCGATGGGACTAGCGATCTACGAGCAGTACTTC. This chain connects TRBV9 to TRBJ2-7; TRBD2 matches 10 bases. CDR1 and CDR2 (germline): SGDLS, YYNGEE. Trimming cost V 4 bases and J 3 bases; bases outside gene matches: 7. The CDR3 spans 15 residues. Using reference TRBV9 and TRBJ2-7 for the parts outside the CDR3, the full variable domain is DSGVTQTPKHLITATGQRVTLRCSPRSGDLSVYWYQQSLDQGLQFLIQYYNGEERAKGNILERFSAQQFPDLHSELNLSSLELGDSALYFCASSPMGLAIYEQYFGPGTRLTVT.

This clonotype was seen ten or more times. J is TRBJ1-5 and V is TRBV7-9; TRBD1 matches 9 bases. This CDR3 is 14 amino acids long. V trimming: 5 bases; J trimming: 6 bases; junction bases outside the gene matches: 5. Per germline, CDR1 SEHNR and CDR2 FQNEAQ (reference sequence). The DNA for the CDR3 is TGTGCCAGCAGCCAAACAGGGGGCAGTCAGCCCCAGCATTTT. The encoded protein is CASSQTGGSQPQHF.

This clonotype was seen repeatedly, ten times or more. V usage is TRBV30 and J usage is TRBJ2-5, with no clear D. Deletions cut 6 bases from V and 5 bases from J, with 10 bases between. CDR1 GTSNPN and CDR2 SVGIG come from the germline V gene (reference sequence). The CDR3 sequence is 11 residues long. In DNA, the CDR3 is TGTGCCTGCAGAACAATCGAGACCCAGTACTTC. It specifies CACRTIETQYF.

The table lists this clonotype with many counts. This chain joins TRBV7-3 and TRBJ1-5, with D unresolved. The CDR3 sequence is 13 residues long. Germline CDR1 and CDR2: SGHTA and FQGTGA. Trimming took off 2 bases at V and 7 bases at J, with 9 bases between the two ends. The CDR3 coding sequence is TGTGCCAGCAGCTTAGGGGTTAGACAGCCCCAGCATTTT. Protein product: CASSLGVRQPQHF.

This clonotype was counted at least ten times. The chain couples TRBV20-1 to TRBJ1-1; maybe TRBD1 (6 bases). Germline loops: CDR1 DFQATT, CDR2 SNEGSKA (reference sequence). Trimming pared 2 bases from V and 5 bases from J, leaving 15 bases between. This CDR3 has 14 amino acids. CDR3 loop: CSARPGQSSTEAFF. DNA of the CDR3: TGCAGTGCTAGACCGGGACAATCTAGTACTGAAGCTTTCTTT.

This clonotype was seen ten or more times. CDR3 loop: CASTDRWGTEAFF. In DNA, the CDR3 is TGTGCCAGCACCGACAGATGGGGGACTGAAGCTTTCTTT. J is TRBJ1-1 and V is TRBV6-1; D possibly corresponds to TRBD1 (5 bases). CDR3 size: 13 residues. The germline V and J ends were trimmed by 7 bases and 5 bases, with 14 bases remaining between them. Per the germline V gene, CDR1 is MNHNS and CDR2 is SASEGT.

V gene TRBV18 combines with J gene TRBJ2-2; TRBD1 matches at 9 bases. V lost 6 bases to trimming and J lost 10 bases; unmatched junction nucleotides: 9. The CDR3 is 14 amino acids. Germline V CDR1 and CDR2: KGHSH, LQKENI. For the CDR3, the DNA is TGTGCCAGCTCGACCTGGGACAGGGCCGAGGAGCTGTTTTTT. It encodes CASSTWDRAEELFF.

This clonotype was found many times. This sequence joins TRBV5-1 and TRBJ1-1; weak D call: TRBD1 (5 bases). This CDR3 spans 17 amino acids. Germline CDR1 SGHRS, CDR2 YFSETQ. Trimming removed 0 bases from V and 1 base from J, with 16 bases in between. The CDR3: CASSLAKGSPGNTEAFF. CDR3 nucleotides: TGCGCCAGCAGCTTGGCTAAGGGGTCTCCGGGGAACACTGAAGCTTTCTTT.

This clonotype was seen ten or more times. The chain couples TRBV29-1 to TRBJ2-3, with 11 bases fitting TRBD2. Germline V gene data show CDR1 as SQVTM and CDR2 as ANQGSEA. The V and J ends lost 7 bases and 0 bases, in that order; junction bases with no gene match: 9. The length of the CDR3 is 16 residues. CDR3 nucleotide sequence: TGCAGCGCCCGGACGACTAGCGGGAAGAGCACAGATACGCAGTATTTT. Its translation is CSARTTSGKSTDTQYF.

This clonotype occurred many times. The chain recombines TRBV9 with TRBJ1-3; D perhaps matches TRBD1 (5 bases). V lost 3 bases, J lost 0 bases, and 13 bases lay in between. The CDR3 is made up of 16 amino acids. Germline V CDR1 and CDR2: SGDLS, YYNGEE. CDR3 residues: CASSATGDRSGNTIYF. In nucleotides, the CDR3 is TGTGCCAGCAGCGCAACGGGGGACCGCTCTGGAAACACCATATATTTT.

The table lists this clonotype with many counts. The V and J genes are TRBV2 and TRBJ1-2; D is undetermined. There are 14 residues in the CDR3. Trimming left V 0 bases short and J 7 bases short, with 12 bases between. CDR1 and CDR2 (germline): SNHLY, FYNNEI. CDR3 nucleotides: TGTGCCAGCAGTGAAGCGGAGGTTGTGCGTGGCTACACCTTC. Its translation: CASSEAEVVRGYTF.

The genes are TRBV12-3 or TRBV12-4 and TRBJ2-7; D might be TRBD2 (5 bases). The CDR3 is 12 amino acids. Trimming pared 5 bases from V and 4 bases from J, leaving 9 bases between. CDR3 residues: CASSPGGYEQYV. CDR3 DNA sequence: TGTGCCAGCAGTCCTGGCGGGTACGAGCAGTACGTC.

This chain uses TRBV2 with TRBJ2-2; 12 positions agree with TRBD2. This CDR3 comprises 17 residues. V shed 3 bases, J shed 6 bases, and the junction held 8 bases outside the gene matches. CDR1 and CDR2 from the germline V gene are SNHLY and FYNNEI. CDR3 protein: CASSDGLAGGTAGELFF. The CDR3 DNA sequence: TGTGCCAGCAGTGACGGTCTAGCGGGAGGGACCGCCGGGGAGCTGTTTTTT. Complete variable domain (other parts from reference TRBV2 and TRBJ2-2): EPEVTQTPSHQVTQMGQEVILRCVPISNHLYFYWYRQILGQKVEFLVSFYNNEISEKSEIFDDQFSVERPDGSNFTLKIRSTKLEDSAMYFCASSDGLAGGTAGELFFGEGSRLTVL.

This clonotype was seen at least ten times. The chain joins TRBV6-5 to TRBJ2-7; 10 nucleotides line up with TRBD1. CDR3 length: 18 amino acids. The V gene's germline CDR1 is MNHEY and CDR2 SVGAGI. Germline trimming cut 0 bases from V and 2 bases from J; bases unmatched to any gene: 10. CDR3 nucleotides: TGTGCCAGCAGTTACTCGAAAGTCGGGACAGGGGTCCCCTACGAGCAGTACTTC. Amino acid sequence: CASSYSKVGTGVPYEQYF.

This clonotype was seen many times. The CDR3 bases are TGTGCCCGGGATCAGGGGATCGATTCACCCCTCCACTTT. It encodes CARDQGIDSPLHF. This chain links TRBV30 with TRBJ1-6, with D possibly being TRBD1 (6 bases). The CDR3 contains 13 residues. Germline CDR1 is GTSNPN and CDR2 is SVGIG (reference sequence). V was trimmed by 8 bases and J by 8 bases, leaving 16 bases between them.

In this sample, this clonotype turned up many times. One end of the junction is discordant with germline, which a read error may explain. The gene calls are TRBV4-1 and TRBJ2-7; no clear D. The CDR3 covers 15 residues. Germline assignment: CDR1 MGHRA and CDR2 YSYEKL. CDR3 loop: CANSLSGFSQYEQYF. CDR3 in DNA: TGCGCCAACAGCCTAAGTGGATTTAGCCAGTACGAGCAGTACTTC.

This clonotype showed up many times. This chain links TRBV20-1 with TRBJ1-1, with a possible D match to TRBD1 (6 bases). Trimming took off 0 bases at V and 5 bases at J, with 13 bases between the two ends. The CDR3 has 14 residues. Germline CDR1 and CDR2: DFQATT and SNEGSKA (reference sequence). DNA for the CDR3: TGCAGTGCTAGAGATCCCAGGGGTGGGACTGAAGCTTTCTTT. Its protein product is CSARDPRGGTEAFF.

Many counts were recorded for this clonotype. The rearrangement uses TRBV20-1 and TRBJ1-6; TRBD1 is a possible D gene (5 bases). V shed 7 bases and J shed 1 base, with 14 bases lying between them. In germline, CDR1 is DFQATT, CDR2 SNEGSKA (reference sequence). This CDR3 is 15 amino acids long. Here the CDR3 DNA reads TGCAGTGTTGACAGTTACAGTTCCTATAATTCACCCCTCCACTTT. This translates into CSVDSYSSYNSPLHF.

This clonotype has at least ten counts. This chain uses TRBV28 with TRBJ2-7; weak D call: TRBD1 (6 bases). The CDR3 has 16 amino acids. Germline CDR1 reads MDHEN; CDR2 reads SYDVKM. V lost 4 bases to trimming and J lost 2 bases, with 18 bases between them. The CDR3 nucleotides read TGTGCCAGCAGTTCCTCATCCGGGACATATACCTACGAGCAGTACTTC. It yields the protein CASSSSSGTYTYEQYF.

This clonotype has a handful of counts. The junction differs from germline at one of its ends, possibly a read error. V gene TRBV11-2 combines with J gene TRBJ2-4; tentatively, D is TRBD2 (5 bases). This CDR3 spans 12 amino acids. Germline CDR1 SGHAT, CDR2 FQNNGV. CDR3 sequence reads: CASSPGEAIKYF. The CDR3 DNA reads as TGTGCCAGCTCTCCCGGGGAAGCCATTAAGTACTTC.

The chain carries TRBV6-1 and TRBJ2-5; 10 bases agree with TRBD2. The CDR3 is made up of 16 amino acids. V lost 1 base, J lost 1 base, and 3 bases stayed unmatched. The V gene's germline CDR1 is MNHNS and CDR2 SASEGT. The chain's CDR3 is CASSEGWTSGQETQYF. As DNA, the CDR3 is TGTGCCAGCAGTGAAGGATGGACTAGCGGCCAAGAGACCCAGTACTTC.

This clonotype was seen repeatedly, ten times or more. CDR3 in amino acids: CASSQDTRAYEQYF. The CDR3 nucleotides read TGTGCCAGCAGCCAAGATACCAGGGCCTACGAGCAGTACTTC. The chain links TRBV3-1 to TRBJ2-7; D is perhaps TRBD1 (5 bases). Germline V lookup: CDR1 LGHDT, CDR2 YNNKEL (reference sequence). The length of the CDR3 is 14 residues. V lost 0 bases and J lost 2, with 8 bases in between.

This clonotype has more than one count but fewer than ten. In DNA, the CDR3 is TGTGCCAGCCCGGGGAGGGGGCCCGGCGGGGAGCTGTTTTTT. Residues: CASPGRGPGGELFF. V usage is TRBV6-1 and J usage is TRBJ2-2, with D possibly called TRBD1 or TRBD2 (7 bases each). The CDR3 extends over 14 amino acids. Trimming took off 8 bases at V and 7 bases at J, with 17 bases between the two ends. Germline V gene data show CDR1 as MNHNS and CDR2 as SASEGT.